The 19 T cell receptor beta chains below all came from one sample that was sequenced in a study of a mutant IDH1 vaccine in newly diagnosed glioma. Time point given: week 11, during vaccination. It was 300 ug of mutant IDH1 20-mer peptide that made up each vaccine dose, given with topical imiquimod. These receptors' targets are unknown. Repertoires were generated with immunoSEQ multiplex PCR, while TCRdb's copy carries only in-frame clones and drops some. The sample lists tens of thousands of clones, about 88% occurring once. The sequencing here drew on PBMCs, taken from a glioma patient whose treatment included an IDH1 peptide vaccine. The receptors originated from a woman aged 45-65 years with glioma.

The chain uses TRBV6-1 and TRBJ1-2; 12 bases fit TRBD1. Germline V CDR1 and CDR2: MNHNS, SASEGT. V lost 1 base, J lost 4 bases, and 4 bases stayed unmatched. CDR3 size: 16 residues. The CDR3 nucleotides read TGTGCCAGCAGTGAAGTGGGGACAGGGGGCGGCTATGGCTACACCTTC. Encoded protein: CASSEVGTGGGYGYTF.

The V and J genes are TRBV19 and TRBJ2-7, with D perhaps TRBD1 or TRBD2 (6 bases each). Germline V gives CDR1 LNHDA, CDR2 SQIVND (reference sequence). The CDR3 has 15 residues. V was pared by 5 bases and J by 3 bases, with 17 bases between. As DNA, the CDR3 is TGTGCCAGTAGTCCCTTAGGGGGGATAGGCTACGAGCAGTACTTC. Its translation is CASSPLGGIGYEQYF. Looking up the rest from reference TRBV19 and TRBJ2-7 gives the full variable domain: DGGITQSPKYLFRKEGQNVTLSCEQNLNHDAMYWYRQDPGQGLRLIYYSQIVNDFQKGDIAEGYSVSREKKESFPLTVTSAQKNPTAFYLCASSPLGGIGYEQYFGPGTRLTVT.

The CDR3 DNA sequence: TGTGCCAGTAGTATGGGTACATCGAACACTGAAGCTTTCTTT. Translation: CASSMGTSNTEAFF. The rearrangement links TRBV19 to TRBJ1-1; D not certain. Germline loops: CDR1 LNHDA, CDR2 SQIVND (reference sequence). The CDR3 has 14 amino acids. V shed 3 bases and J shed 1 base, with 9 bases lying between them.

This chain links TRBV15 with TRBJ1-2; no definite D call. V dropped 0 bases and J dropped 1 base, with 0 bases sitting between them. Germline loops: CDR1 LNHNV, CDR2 YYDKDF (reference sequence). This CDR3 is 12 amino acids long. CDR3 in DNA: TGTGCCACCAGCAGAGATAACTATGGCTACACCTTC. Residues: CATSRDNYGYTF.

This clone was seen just once. J is TRBJ1-1 and V is TRBV6-1; 7 nucleotides line up with TRBD1. Per germline, CDR1 MNHNS and CDR2 SASEGT. J lost 5 bases, V lost 1 base, and 1 base had no gene match. CDR3 length equals 13 residues. This CDR3 reads CASSEGQGTEAFF. The CDR3 DNA is TGTGCCAGCAGTGAAGGACAGGGTACTGAAGCTTTCTTT.

J is TRBJ1-2 and V is TRBV9; D is uncertain. Trimming shortened V by 7 bases and J by 8 bases, and 18 bases separated the two germline ends. The length of the CDR3 is 13 residues. Germline CDR1 reads SGDLS; CDR2 reads YYNGEE. The CDR3 region is CASSLGTGMGYTF. In DNA form, the CDR3 reads TGTGCCAGCTCCTTGGGTACCGGGATGGGCTACACCTTC.

The J gene is TRBJ2-5, the V gene TRBV2, with D possibly TRBD1 on 5 matching bases. V lost 11 bases and J lost 1, with 17 bases in between. Germline CDR1 and CDR2: SNHLY and FYNNEI. This CDR3 region has 14 residues. CDR3 DNA: TGTGCCCGACAATCTAGACAGTCCCAAGAGACCCAGTACTTC. Residues: CARQSRQSQETQYF.

This chain uses TRBV10-2 with TRBJ1-5; D call uncertain. CDR3 length: 12 residues. Trimming took 10 bases from V and 2 from J, leaving 9 bases between them. Looked up from germline, CDR1 is WSHSY and CDR2 is SAAADI. The CDR3 DNA is TGCGCCACCCAGAGCCGCAATCAGCCCCAGCATTTT. Translating it yields CATQSRNQPQHF.

The V gene is TRBV4-2, the J gene TRBJ2-7, with D possibly being TRBD1 (5 bases). Trimming took off 4 bases at V and 1 base at J, with 11 bases between the two ends. Germline CDR1 is LGHNA and CDR2 is YNFKEQ. The CDR3 consists of 14 residues. In DNA form, the CDR3 reads TGTGCCAGCAGCCTAGGGGCAGGGTCCTACGAGCAGTACTTC. Protein product: CASSLGAGSYEQYF.

This sequence joins TRBV30 and TRBJ1-2; D gene ambiguous. This CDR3 region has 11 residues. Germline values: CDR1 GTSNPN, CDR2 SVGIG (reference sequence). The V and J ends lost 1 base and 8 bases respectively, with 8 bases between them. CDR3 in amino acids: CAWSGGFGYTF. CDR3 in DNA: TGTGCCTGGAGTGGGGGTTTCGGCTACACCTTC.

The chain is built from TRBV6-5 and TRBJ1-4; no clear D gene. From germline, CDR1 is MNHEY and CDR2 SVGAGI. V was cut by 4 bases and J by 0 bases, with 9 bases left in between. The CDR3 is made up of 15 amino acids. DNA of the CDR3: TGTGCCAGCAGTTCCTTCATGCCAACTAATGAAAAACTGTTTTTT. Protein product: CASSSFMPTNEKLFF.

V usage is TRBV6-1 and J usage is TRBJ1-4, with D maybe TRBD1 (5 bases). The V and J ends lost 2 bases and 8 bases respectively, with 18 bases between them. The CDR3 length is 16 residues. Germline loops: CDR1 MNHNS, CDR2 SASEGT. For the CDR3, the DNA is TGTGCCAGCAGTGAAAAGTCGGGGGAAAGGGAGGAAAAACTGTTTTTT. Translation: CASSEKSGEREEKLFF.

J is TRBJ1-1 and V is TRBV10-3; perhaps TRBD1 as D (6 bases). From germline, CDR1 is ENHRY and CDR2 SYGVKD. The CDR3 runs 12 residues. V lost 7 bases to trimming and J lost 7 bases, with 13 bases between them. The CDR3, as DNA: TGTGCCATCAACGGGAAGGGGGTTGAAGCTTTCTTT. It yields the protein CAINGKGVEAFF.

There are a few counts of this clone. The rearrangement joins TRBV6-4 to TRBJ2-7; weak D call: TRBD2 (9 bases). Trimming left V 2 bases short and J 5 bases short, with 22 bases between. The V gene's germline CDR1 is MRHNA and CDR2 SNTAGT. The CDR3 is made up of 17 amino acids. CDR3 nucleotide sequence: TGTGCCAGCAGTGACCCTAGCGGGGCAGGGGGCTTCAACGAGCAGTACTTC. This translates into CASSDPSGAGGFNEQYF.

The chain couples TRBV27 to TRBJ1-1; D not certain. CDR3 length: 16 amino acids. Germline CDR1 reads MNHEY; CDR2 reads SMNVEV (reference sequence). The V and J ends lost 2 bases and 0 bases respectively, with 13 bases between them. CDR3 bases: TGTGCCAGCAGTTTAATTCCCGGCTTCATGAACACTGAAGCTTTCTTT. Its translation is CASSLIPGFMNTEAFF.

This chain uses TRBV30 with TRBJ2-6, with D uncertain. Germline-derived CDR1 and CDR2 are GTSNPN and SVGIG (reference sequence). The CDR3 length is 14 residues. Trimming pared 2 bases from V and 2 bases from J, leaving 7 bases between. The CDR3 coding sequence is TGTGCCTGGAGTAGACCCCCTGGGGCCAACGTCCTGACTTTC. Protein: CAWSRPPGANVLTF. Looking up the rest from reference TRBV30 and TRBJ2-6 gives the full variable domain: SQTIHQWPATLVQPVGSPLSLECTVEGTSNPNLYWYRQAAGRGLQLLFYSVGIGQISSEVPQNLSASRPQDRQFILSSKKLLLSDSGFYLCAWSRPPGANVLTFGAGSRLTVL.

This rearrangement joins TRBV2 to TRBJ2-3; perhaps D is TRBD1 or TRBD2 (6 bases each). Deletions cut 2 bases from V and 3 bases from J, with 12 bases between. Per germline, CDR1 SNHLY and CDR2 FYNNEI. This CDR3 region has 15 residues. CDR3 protein: CASSEPGAQTDTQYF. The CDR3 nucleotides are TGTGCCAGCAGTGAACCGGGGGCGCAGACAGATACGCAGTATTTT.

The J gene is TRBJ1-2, the V gene TRBV10-3; 8 nucleotides match TRBD1. Germline values: CDR1 ENHRY, CDR2 SYGVKD. Trimming removed 8 bases from V and 1 base from J; junction bases left unmatched: 3. The CDR3 spans 13 residues. The CDR3: CAILQGVNYGYTF. The CDR3, as DNA: TGTGCCATCTTACAGGGGGTTAACTATGGCTACACCTTC.

Relative to its sample, this clone is medium-sized. The chain joins TRBV25-1 to TRBJ1-1; no firm D call. Germline V gene data show CDR1 as MGHDK and CDR2 as SYGVNS. The V and J ends lost 8 bases and 7 bases respectively, with 11 bases between them. This CDR3 has 11 residues. In DNA form, the CDR3 reads TGTGCCAGCGGACTCAGCGGTGAAGCTTTCTTT. Protein product: CASGLSGEAFF.